This TCR beta chain was recorded in a study of blood T cell repertoires in COVID-19. Across the whole study: Samples came from the United States, Italy and Spain, spanning acute and convalescent COVID-19. PBMCs, B-cell-depleted T cells, or T cells provided the cDNA or gDNA that made up the material.

CDR3 length: 14 amino acids. Germline assignment: CDR1 SEHNR and CDR2 FQNEAQ (reference sequence). Trimming removed 1 base at V and 14 bases at J, with 15 bases between. As processed by the authors: Amplification of reference gene primers provided the estimated nucleated cell counts. The assay was immunoSEQ multiplex PCR, and TCRdb's table has in-frame clones only and misses some. Clone size and the V and J calls come from that table; the DNA yielded D and trimming. The repertoire has tens of thousands of clones, under 90% of them found once; the top ten carry more than 2.5%. The chain links TRBV7-9 to TRBJ1-6; D is unresolved. The clonotype originates from a man aged 50 to 60 with acute or convalescent COVID-19. The material sequenced was peripheral blood. CDR3 nucleotide sequence: TGTGCCAGCAGCTTAGATGACGGGATTTCGGCCCTCCACTTT. Translated, it gives CASSLDDGISALHF.